A single sample gave rise to the 23 T cell receptor beta chains below, sequenced in a study of T cells after yellow fever vaccination. TCRdb independently ran MiXCR on the 5' RACE reads; one entry per CDR3 protein. This table holds some 500,000 distinct CDR3 sequences, 13% found once. The specimen was PBMCs, collected on the day of the yellow fever booster vaccination. These receptors were taken from a man aged 30 to 39 who received the YFV17D yellow fever vaccine.

This clonotype was observed a handful of times. This chain uses TRBV7-9 with TRBJ2-1; D is perhaps TRBD2 (6 bases). Trimming pared 4 bases from V and 5 bases from J, leaving 21 bases between. The CDR3 loop spans 17 amino acids. The germline V gene encodes CDR1 SEHNR and CDR2 FQNEAQ (reference sequence). The DNA of the CDR3 is TGTGCCAGCAGCTCATCGACTGAAAAGCGGGTGAACAATGAGCAGTTCTTC. Protein sequence: CASSSSTEKRVNNEQFF.

The V gene is TRBV9, the J gene TRBJ2-1; the D gene is possibly TRBD2 (5 bases). Germline V gene sequence: CDR1 SGDLS, CDR2 YYNGEE. V was shortened by 0 bases and J by 1 base, with 17 bases between the two germline ends. The CDR3 has 18 amino acids. The CDR3 DNA follows: TGTGCCAGCAGCGTAGATTTTGTGGCTGGACTTTCCTACAATGAGCAGTTCTTC. Protein sequence: CASSVDFVAGLSYNEQFF.

This clonotype was counted a few times. J is TRBJ1-1 and V is TRBV5-5; D is possibly TRBD1 (5 bases). The CDR3 extends over 14 amino acids. Trimming shortened V by 0 bases and J by 4 bases, and 10 bases separated the two germline ends. Germline assignment: CDR1 SGHKS and CDR2 YYEKEE (reference sequence). The CDR3 is CASSLATGGTEAFF. The CDR3 nucleotides are TGTGCCAGCAGCTTGGCCACGGGGGGCACTGAAGCTTTCTTT.

This clonotype has just a few counts. The chain links TRBV15 to TRBJ2-1; D not resolved. The CDR3 is 15 amino acids. With 5 bases removed from V and 6 bases from J, the gap between germline ends came to 17 bases. The germline gives CDR1 LNHNV, CDR2 YYDKDF (reference sequence). CDR3 DNA: TGTGCCACCAGCTTCTCAACTGAGACTTTCAATGAGCAGTTCTTC. It specifies CATSFSTETFNEQFF. The full variable domain, with the rest looked up from reference TRBV15 and TRBJ2-1, is DAMVIQNPRYQVTQFGKPVTLSCSQTLNHNVMYWYQQKSSQAPKLLFHYYDKDFNNEADTPDNFQSRRPNTSFCFLDIRSPGLGDTAMYLCATSFSTETFNEQFFGPGTRLTVL.

The chain carries TRBV5-4 and TRBJ2-2; 11 positions agree with TRBD2. The V gene's germline CDR1 is SGHNT and CDR2 YYREEE (reference sequence). Trimming removed 4 bases from V and 4 bases from J; junction bases left unmatched: 3. The CDR3 covers 15 residues. The CDR3 loop reads CASSPLAGATGELFF. The DNA for the CDR3 is TGTGCCAGCAGCCCACTAGCGGGAGCCACCGGGGAGCTGTTTTTT.

This clonotype has more than one count but fewer than ten. The gene calls are TRBV29-1 and TRBJ2-3; D is possibly TRBD2 (6 bases). V dropped 5 bases and J dropped 0 bases, with 15 bases sitting between them. Per the germline V gene, CDR1 is SQVTM and CDR2 is ANQGSEA. This CDR3 is built from 15 residues. The CDR3 nucleotides are TGCAGCGTTCGAGCTAGCGCTGCTAGCACAGATACGCAGTATTTT. Translated: CSVRASAASTDTQYF.

The chain recombines TRBV6-1 with TRBJ2-2, with D maybe TRBD2 (6 bases). The V end lost 7 bases, the J end lost 4 bases, and 13 bases lay between the germline ends. The CDR3 runs 14 residues. Germline values: CDR1 MNHNS, CDR2 SASEGT. The CDR3 DNA is TGTGCCAGCACGGGCGGAGGGAGCACCGGGGAGCTGTTTTTT. The encoded protein is CASTGGGSTGELFF.

This clonotype occurred a few times. The chain uses TRBV5-1 and TRBJ2-1, with TRBD2 matching 7 bases. V was pared by 0 bases and J by 2 bases, with 5 bases of the junction left unmatched. The CDR3 sequence is 16 residues long. Per germline, CDR1 SGHRS and CDR2 YFSETQ. The CDR3 DNA reads TGCGCCAGCAGCTTGGCCCTGACTAGCACCTACAATGAGCAGTTCTTC. Its protein is CASSLALTSTYNEQFF.

This clonotype was counted only a few times. The chain recombines TRBV5-1 with TRBJ2-3; D is ambiguous. Germline CDR1 reads SGHRS; CDR2 reads YFSETQ. V was shortened by 4 bases and J by 6 bases, with 12 bases between the two germline ends. CDR3 length equals 13 residues. The DNA of the CDR3 is TGCGCCAGCAGCCACCCGGGCCGTGATACGCAGTATTTT. Its protein is CASSHPGRDTQYF.

CDR3 bases: TGTGCCAGCAGTCCCCCGGGGGCCATCGGGGGAAAACTGTTTTTT. This encodes CASSPPGAIGGKLFF. The genes are TRBV7-2 and TRBJ1-4; possible D gene TRBD1, 6 bases. Trimming stripped 6 bases from V and 10 bases from J, with 21 bases between. This CDR3 region has 15 residues. Looked up from germline, CDR1 is SGHTA and CDR2 is FQGNSA.

The V and J genes are TRBV5-1 and TRBJ2-5; no definite D call. This CDR3 is built from 14 residues. Trimming removed 4 bases from V and 5 bases from J, with 15 bases in between. CDR1 SGHRS and CDR2 YFSETQ come from the germline V gene. In DNA, the CDR3 is TGCGCCAGCAGCCCGGACGGCGTCGGGGAGACCCAGTACTTC. Protein product: CASSPDGVGETQYF.

The chain links TRBV5-4 to TRBJ1-1; possible D gene TRBD1, 5 bases. This CDR3 has 13 amino acids. CDR1 and CDR2 (germline): SGHNT, YYREEE (reference sequence). The V and J ends lost 2 bases and 4 bases respectively, with 9 bases between them. CDR3 in amino acids: CASSLDSLTEAFF. The CDR3 region has the DNA TGTGCCAGCAGCTTAGACAGTCTCACTGAAGCTTTCTTT.

The chain has TRBV30 and TRBJ1-1; no clear D. CDR3 length: 13 residues. The germline gives CDR1 GTSNPN, CDR2 SVGIG (reference sequence). V was trimmed by 2 bases and J by 0 bases, leaving 7 bases between them. The CDR3 DNA reads TGTGCCTGGAGTAAGGAAATGAACACTGAAGCTTTCTTT. It is translated as CAWSKEMNTEAFF. The full variable domain, in which reference TRBV30 and TRBJ1-1 provide the parts outside the CDR3, is SQTIHQWPATLVQPVGSPLSLECTVEGTSNPNLYWYRQAAGRGLQLLFYSVGIGQISSEVPQNLSASRPQDRQFILSSKKLLLSDSGFYLCAWSKEMNTEAFFGQGTRLTVV.

The chain recombines TRBV20-1 with TRBJ2-3; 9 nucleotides agree with TRBD1. The CDR3 extends over 17 amino acids. CDR1 is DFQATT and CDR2 is SNEGSKA in the germline V gene (reference sequence). The CDR3, as DNA: TGCAGCACCCACGGGGATTCGGGACAGGGTGCCGCAGATACGCAGTATTTT. It codes for CSTHGDSGQGAADTQYF.

CDR3 nucleotide sequence: TGCGCCAGCAGCCACTCCAGGGCGGCCGGGGAGCTGTTTTTT. This gives the protein CASSHSRAAGELFF. The V call is TRBV4-1, the J call TRBJ2-2, with a weak D call TRBD1 (5 bases). Germline assignment: CDR1 MGHRA and CDR2 YSYEKL. Between the trimmed V and J ends, which lost 3 bases and 6 bases, there was a span of 11 bases. The CDR3 is 14 residues long.

This clonotype was observed a few times. The chain uses TRBV19 and TRBJ1-1, with D unresolved. The CDR3 contains 14 residues. V was pared by 4 bases and J by 5 bases, with 14 bases between. The germline V gene has CDR1 LNHDA and CDR2 SQIVND (reference sequence). This CDR3 reads CASSSAWGSTEAFF. The CDR3 bases are TGTGCCAGTAGTAGCGCCTGGGGAAGTACTGAAGCTTTCTTT.

This clonotype was found many times. CDR3 in amino acids: CASSPNLAGGYEQYF. The CDR3 DNA reads as TGTGCCAGCTCCCCCAATCTAGCGGGAGGCTACGAGCAGTACTTC. The chain employs TRBV18 and TRBJ2-7, with TRBD2 identical over 11 bases. Per the germline V gene, CDR1 is KGHSH and CDR2 is LQKENI. The CDR3 has 15 residues. Losses at the gene ends were 6 bases for V and 3 bases for J; bases not matched to a gene: 7.

This clonotype turned up a few times. The chain is built from TRBV29-1 and TRBJ1-2; TRBD1 matches 7 bases. Looked up from germline, CDR1 is SQVTM and CDR2 is ANQGSEA. The CDR3 consists of 14 residues. V trimming: 6 bases; J trimming: 7 bases; junction bases outside the gene matches: 14. This chain's CDR3 is CSVLRTGRLSGYTF. CDR3 DNA: TGCAGCGTACTACGGACAGGACGGCTAAGTGGCTACACCTTC. The entire variable domain, with the rest obtained from reference TRBV29-1 and TRBJ1-2, is as follows: SAVISQKPSRDICQRGTSLTIQCQVDSQVTMMFWYRQQPGQSLTLIATANQGSEATYESGFVIDKFPISRPNLTFSTLTVSNMSPEDSSIYLCSVLRTGRLSGYTFGSGTRLTVV.

In this sample, this clonotype turned up a few times. The rearrangement joins TRBV27 to TRBJ2-2, with TRBD1 matching 12 bases. Germline-derived CDR1 and CDR2 are MNHEY and SMNVEV (reference sequence). Trimming at V came to 5 bases and at J to 3 bases, leaving 13 bases not matched to a gene. This CDR3 has 19 amino acids. The CDR3 loop is CASSAGTGGWREDTGELFF. In nucleotides, the CDR3 is TGTGCCAGCAGTGCCGGGACAGGGGGCTGGCGAGAAGACACCGGGGAGCTGTTTTTT.

There are a few counts of this clonotype. This chain joins TRBV7-2 and TRBJ2-3, with 8 bases fitting TRBD2. The germline gives CDR1 SGHTA, CDR2 FQGNSA. V dropped 8 bases and J dropped 5; count of bases not matched to a gene: 6. CDR3 length: 13 amino acids. CDR3 sequence reads: CASEGGRRDTQYF. The CDR3 DNA reads as TGTGCCAGCGAGGGCGGGAGGAGAGATACGCAGTATTTT. The full variable domain, rest sourced from reference TRBV7-2 and TRBJ2-3, is GAGVSQSPSNKVTEKGKDVELRCDPISGHTALYWYRQSLGQGLEFLIYFQGNSAPDKSGLPSDRFSAERTGGSVSTLTIQRTQQEDSAVYLCASEGGRRDTQYFGPGTRLTVL.

This clonotype has ten or more counts. The gene calls are TRBV7-2 and TRBJ2-5; the D is unclear. Germline-derived CDR1 and CDR2 are SGHTA and FQGNSA. Trimming cost V 7 bases and J 0 bases, with 15 bases left between them. The CDR3 covers 15 residues. DNA of the CDR3: TGTGCCAGCACCCTCCCGACCGGGTACCAAGAGACCCAGTACTTC. It specifies CASTLPTGYQETQYF.

This clonotype was found a few times. The CDR3 sequence is CATSRGIGEPDGYTF. The CDR3, as DNA: TGTGCCACCAGCAGGGGCATCGGGGAACCCGATGGCTACACCTTC. The J gene is TRBJ1-2, the V gene TRBV15; D is unclear. Germline V gives CDR1 LNHNV, CDR2 YYDKDF (reference sequence). Trimming shortened V by 3 bases and J by 6 bases, and 17 bases separated the two germline ends. The CDR3 is 15 residues long.

In DNA form, the CDR3 reads TGCGCCAGCAGTATTACAAGCTCCTACGAGCAGTACTTC. Protein sequence: CASSITSSYEQYF. The chain employs TRBV5-1 and TRBJ2-7; D call uncertain. The CDR3 covers 13 residues. With 5 bases removed from V and 0 bases from J, the gap between germline ends came to 9 bases. From germline, CDR1 is SGHRS and CDR2 YFSETQ. The variable domain in full, completed from reference TRBV5-1 and TRBJ2-7, reads KAGVTQTPRYLIKTRGQQVTLSCSPISGHRSVSWYQQTPGQGLQFLFEYFSETQRNKGNFPGRFSGRQFSNSRSEMNVSTLELGDSALYLCASSITSSYEQYFGPGTRLTVT.